Below are 10 T cell receptor beta chains sequenced from a single sample in a study of blood T cell repertoires in COVID-19. The protocol was immunoSEQ multiplex PCR, while the TCRdb copy is restricted to in-frame clones and leaves out a portion. The sample lists about 270,000 clones; 91% were seen once. Sample: peripheral blood. The receptors shown here come from a person aged 18-35 years with COVID-19, enrolled during active disease.

The rearrangement uses TRBV10-3 and TRBJ1-1, with D possibly TRBD1 on 5 matching bases. This CDR3 contains 13 residues. V shed 6 bases and J shed 1 base, with 9 bases lying between them. The germline V gene has CDR1 ENHRY and CDR2 SYGVKD. The DNA for the CDR3 is TGTGCCATCAGGCATCAGGGGAACACTGAAGCTTTCTTT. Protein: CAIRHQGNTEAFF.

The J gene is TRBJ1-6, the V gene TRBV28, with TRBD1 matching over 7 bases. This CDR3 spans 15 amino acids. Germline V gives CDR1 MDHEN, CDR2 SYDVKM. V lost 6 bases to trimming and J lost 8 bases; unmatched junction nucleotides: 10. The chain's CDR3 is CASSQRQGFDSPLHF. Written as DNA, the CDR3 is TGTGCCAGCAGCCAGAGACAGGGCTTTGATTCACCCCTCCACTTT.

The V gene is TRBV7-6, the J gene TRBJ2-7; D is perhaps TRBD1 (5 bases). The germline V gene encodes CDR1 SGHVS and CDR2 FNYEAQ. The V and J ends lost 5 bases and 0 bases respectively, with 8 bases between them. The CDR3 extends over 13 amino acids. The CDR3 DNA reads as TGTGCCAGCAGCCCCGACAGCTCCTACGAGCAGTACTTC. Amino acid sequence: CASSPDSSYEQYF.

The gene calls are TRBV2 and TRBJ2-4; D may be TRBD1 (6 bases). The V and J ends lost 7 bases and 0 bases respectively, with 13 bases between them. Germline CDR1 and CDR2: SNHLY and FYNNEI. This CDR3 contains 15 residues. This CDR3 reads CASTQGTVAKNIQYF. DNA for the CDR3: TGTGCCAGCACGCAGGGGACGGTAGCCAAAAACATTCAGTACTTC.

This rearrangement joins TRBV11-2 to TRBJ1-2; TRBD1 agrees at 8 bases. The J segment lost 7 bases and the V segment lost 4 bases, leaving 5 bases of the junction unmatched. The CDR3 loop spans 13 amino acids. Germline values: CDR1 SGHAT, CDR2 FQNNGV. The CDR3 nucleotides read TGTGCCAGCAGCTCCGGGACAGGCTCTGGCTACACCTTC. It encodes CASSSGTGSGYTF.

This clone has a single count. The CDR3 DNA sequence: TGTGCCAGCAAGGGGGTGACCTACGAGCAGTACTTC. Translating it yields CASKGVTYEQYF. The rearrangement joins TRBV6-5 to TRBJ2-7; TRBD1 is a possible D gene (6 bases). Germline V gene data show CDR1 as MNHEY and CDR2 as SVGAGI. V lost 7 bases and J 2 bases, leaving 9 bases between the germline ends. The CDR3 loop spans 12 amino acids.

The rearrangement links TRBV19 to TRBJ1-1; D gene unclear. Germline assignment: CDR1 LNHDA and CDR2 SQIVND (reference sequence). The CDR3 length is 12 residues. The germline V and J ends were trimmed by 7 bases and 2 bases, with 8 bases remaining between them. This chain's CDR3 is CASTAGNTEAFF. DNA for the CDR3: TGTGCCAGTACCGCGGGTAACACTGAAGCTTTCTTT.

This chain connects TRBV5-1 to TRBJ1-1, with 7 bases aligning to TRBD1. Germline CDR1 SGHRS, CDR2 YFSETQ. The CDR3 consists of 17 residues. V was pared by 0 bases and J by 3 bases, with 11 bases of the junction left unmatched. The CDR3, as DNA: TGCGCCAGCAGCTTGGTGGTGCCAGGGGGTGGGGACACTGAAGCTTTCTTT. This encodes CASSLVVPGGGDTEAFF.

The rearrangement joins TRBV27 to TRBJ2-1; possibly TRBD2 for D (5 bases). Deletions cut 4 bases from V and 7 bases from J, with 11 bases between. This CDR3 contains 13 residues. The V gene's germline CDR1 is MNHEY and CDR2 SMNVEV (reference sequence). Written as DNA, the CDR3 is TGTGCCAGCAGTTCGGGGTATGGTAATGAGCAGTTCTTC. Residues: CASSSGYGNEQFF.

The V call is TRBV28, the J call TRBJ2-3, with 7 bases identical to TRBD2. V trimming: 7 bases; J trimming: 12 bases; junction bases outside the gene matches: 10. This CDR3 comprises 12 residues. Germline V gene sequence: CDR1 MDHEN, CDR2 SYDVKM. Written as DNA, the CDR3 is TGTGCCAGCACCACCTACGGGGAGGGCCAGTATTTT. Translated: CASTTYGEGQYF.